This T cell receptor beta chain was observed in a study of shared clonotypes between healthy human individuals. The CDR3 spans 17 residues. The germline V and J ends were trimmed by 1 base and 3 bases, with 17 bases remaining between them. Germline CDR1 reads MNHEY; CDR2 reads SMNVEV (reference sequence). Terminally differentiated effector memory CD45RA+ cells were excluded from the naive CD8 cells, which were CD45RO-negative and positively selected for CCR7. Only in-frame clones appear in the TCRdb table, and some are missing; sequencing was by immunoSEQ multiplex PCR. The sample contains about 2,200,000 clones, 93% of which appear only once.

Sequencing used naive CD8+ T cells from PBMCs. This TCR came from a man aged 18 to 35 in good health. Some clones in this sample may be carry-over from other donors' samples. The chain joins TRBV27 to TRBJ2-3; the D call may be TRBD1 or TRBD2 (5 bases each). The CDR3 sequence: CASSLFPLLGTTDTQYF. For the CDR3, the DNA is TGTGCCAGCAGTTTATTCCCCCTCCTGGGGACGACAGATACGCAGTATTTT.